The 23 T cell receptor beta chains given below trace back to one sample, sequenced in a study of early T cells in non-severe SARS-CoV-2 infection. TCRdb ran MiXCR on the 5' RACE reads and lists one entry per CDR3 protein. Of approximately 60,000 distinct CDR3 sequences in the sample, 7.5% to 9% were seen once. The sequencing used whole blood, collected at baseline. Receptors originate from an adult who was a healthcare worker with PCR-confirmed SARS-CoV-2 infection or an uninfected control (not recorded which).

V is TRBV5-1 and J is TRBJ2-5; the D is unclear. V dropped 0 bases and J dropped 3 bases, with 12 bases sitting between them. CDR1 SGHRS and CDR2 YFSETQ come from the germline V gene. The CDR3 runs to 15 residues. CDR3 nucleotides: TGCGCCAGCAGCTTGGCGGGCCCCCGGGAAGAGACCCAGTACTTC. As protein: CASSLAGPREETQYF.

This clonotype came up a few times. Here the CDR3 reads CASSLRVAGGSHIQYF. CDR3 sequence (DNA): TGCGCCAGCAGCTTAAGGGTAGCGGGAGGTTCGCACATTCAGTACTTC. The chain employs TRBV5-1 and TRBJ2-4, with 10 bases identical to TRBD2. Germline V gives CDR1 SGHRS, CDR2 YFSETQ. CDR3 length: 16 amino acids. Trimming cost V 2 bases and J 8 bases; bases outside gene matches: 10.

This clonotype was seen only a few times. The CDR3 here is CASNRGGPEAFF. The CDR3, as DNA: TGTGCCAGCAATAGGGGGGGTCCTGAAGCTTTCTTT. J is TRBJ1-1 and V is TRBV6-2 or TRBV6-3, with a weak D call TRBD1 (6 bases). CDR3 length: 12 amino acids. The germline V gene encodes CDR1 MNHEY and CDR2 SVGEGT. Trimming cost V 7 bases and J 6 bases, with 12 bases left between them.

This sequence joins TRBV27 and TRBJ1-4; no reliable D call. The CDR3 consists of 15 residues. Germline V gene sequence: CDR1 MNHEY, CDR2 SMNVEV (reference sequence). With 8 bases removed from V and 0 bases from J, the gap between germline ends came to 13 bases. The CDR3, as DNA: TGTGCCAGCTCTGCTGACACTCCAACTAATGAAAAACTGTTTTTT. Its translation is CASSADTPTNEKLFF.

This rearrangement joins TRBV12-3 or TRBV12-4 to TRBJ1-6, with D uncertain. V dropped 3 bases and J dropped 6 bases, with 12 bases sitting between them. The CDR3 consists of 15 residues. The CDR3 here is CASSLGGMGNSPLHF. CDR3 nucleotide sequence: TGTGCCAGCAGTTTGGGAGGGATGGGTAATTCACCCCTCCACTTT.

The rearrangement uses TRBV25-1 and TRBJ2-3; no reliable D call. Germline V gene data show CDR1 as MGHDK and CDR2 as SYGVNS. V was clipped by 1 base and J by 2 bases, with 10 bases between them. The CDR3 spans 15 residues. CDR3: CASSEFTEDTDTQYF. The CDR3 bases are TGTGCCAGCAGTGAATTCACGGAAGACACAGATACGCAGTATTTT.

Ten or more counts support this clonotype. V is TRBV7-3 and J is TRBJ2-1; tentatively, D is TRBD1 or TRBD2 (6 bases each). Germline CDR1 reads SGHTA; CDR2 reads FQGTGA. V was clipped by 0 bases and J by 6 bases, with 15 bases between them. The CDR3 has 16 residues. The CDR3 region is CASSLTVGGSGNEQFF. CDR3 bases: TGTGCCAGCAGCTTAACCGTGGGGGGCTCAGGCAATGAGCAGTTCTTC.

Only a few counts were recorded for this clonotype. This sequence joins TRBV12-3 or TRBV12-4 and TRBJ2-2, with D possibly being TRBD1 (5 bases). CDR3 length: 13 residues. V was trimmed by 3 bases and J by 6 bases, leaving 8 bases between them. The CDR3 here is CASSFQGSGELFF. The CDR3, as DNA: TGTGCCAGCAGTTTTCAGGGCTCCGGGGAGCTGTTTTTT.

The CDR3 region has the DNA TGTGCCACCAGTGAGGTAACTAGCACAGATACGCAGTATTTT. It specifies CATSEVTSTDTQYF. The rearrangement links TRBV24-1 to TRBJ2-3; D call uncertain. This CDR3 is built from 14 residues. Germline loops: CDR1 KGHDR, CDR2 SFDVKD. Trimming cost V 4 bases and J 0 bases, with 7 bases left between them.

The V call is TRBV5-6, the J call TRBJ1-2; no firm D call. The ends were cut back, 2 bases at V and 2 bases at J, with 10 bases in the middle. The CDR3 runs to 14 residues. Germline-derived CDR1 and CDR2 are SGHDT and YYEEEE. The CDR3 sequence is CASSFLGVNYGYTF. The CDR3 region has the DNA TGTGCCAGCAGCTTTTTGGGTGTGAACTATGGCTACACCTTC.

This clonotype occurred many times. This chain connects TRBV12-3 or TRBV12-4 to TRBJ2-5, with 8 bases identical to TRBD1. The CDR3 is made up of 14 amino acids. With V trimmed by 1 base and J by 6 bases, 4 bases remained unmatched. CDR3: CASSLGQGAKTQYF. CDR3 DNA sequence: TGTGCCAGCAGTTTAGGTCAGGGGGCAAAGACCCAGTACTTC.

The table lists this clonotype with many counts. The CDR3 coding sequence is TGCAGCGTTGATAGGCCGACCAACTACAATGAGCAGTTCTTC. Its protein product is CSVDRPTNYNEQFF. V and J are TRBV29-1 and TRBJ2-1, with D uncertain. V was cut by 3 bases and J by 3 bases, with 12 bases left in between. This CDR3 spans 14 amino acids. Germline CDR1 reads SQVTM; CDR2 reads ANQGSEA.

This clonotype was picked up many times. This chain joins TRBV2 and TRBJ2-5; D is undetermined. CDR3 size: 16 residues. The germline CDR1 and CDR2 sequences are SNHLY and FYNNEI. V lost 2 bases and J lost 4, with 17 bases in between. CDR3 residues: CASSEPGASRGETQYF. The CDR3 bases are TGTGCCAGCAGTGAACCCGGAGCTTCAAGAGGAGAGACCCAGTACTTC.

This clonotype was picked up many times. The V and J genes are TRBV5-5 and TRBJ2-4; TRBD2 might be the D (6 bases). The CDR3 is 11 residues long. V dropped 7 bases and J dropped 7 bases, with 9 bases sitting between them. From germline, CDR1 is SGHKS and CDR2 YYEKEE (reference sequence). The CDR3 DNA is TGTGCCAGCGGACTAAACAACATTCAGTACTTC. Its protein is CASGLNNIQYF.

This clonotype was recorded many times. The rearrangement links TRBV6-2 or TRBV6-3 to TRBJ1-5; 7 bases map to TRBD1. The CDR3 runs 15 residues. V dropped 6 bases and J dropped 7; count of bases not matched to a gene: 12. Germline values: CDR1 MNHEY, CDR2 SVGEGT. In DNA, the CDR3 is TGTGCCAGCAGAACGACAGGGTCGGGAGAACAGCCCCAGCATTTT. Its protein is CASRTTGSGEQPQHF.

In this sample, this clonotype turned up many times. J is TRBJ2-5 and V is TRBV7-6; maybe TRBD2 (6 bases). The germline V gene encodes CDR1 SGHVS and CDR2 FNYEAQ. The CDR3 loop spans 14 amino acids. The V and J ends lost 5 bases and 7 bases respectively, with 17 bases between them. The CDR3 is CASSPASVDGTQYF. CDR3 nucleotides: TGTGCCAGCAGCCCCGCTAGCGTTGATGGGACCCAGTACTTC.

As DNA, the CDR3 is TGCAGTGCTCGCTCCCAACTAACGGGAGGGCCAGATACGCAGTATTTT. As protein: CSARSQLTGGPDTQYF. The J gene is TRBJ2-3, the V gene TRBV20-1; 8 positions match TRBD2. The germline CDR1 and CDR2 sequences are DFQATT and SNEGSKA (reference sequence). Trimming took 5 bases from V and 4 from J; bases not matched to a gene: 14. The length of the CDR3 is 16 residues.

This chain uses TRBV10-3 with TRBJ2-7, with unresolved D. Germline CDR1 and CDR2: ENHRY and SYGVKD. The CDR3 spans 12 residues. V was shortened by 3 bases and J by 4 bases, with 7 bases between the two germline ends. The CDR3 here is CAISEASYEQYF. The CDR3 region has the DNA TGTGCCATCAGTGAAGCCTCGTACGAGCAGTACTTC.

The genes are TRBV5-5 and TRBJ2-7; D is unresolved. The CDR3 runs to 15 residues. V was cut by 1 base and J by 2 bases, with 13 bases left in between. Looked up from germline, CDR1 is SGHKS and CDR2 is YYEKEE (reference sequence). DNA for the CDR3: TGTGCCAGCAGCTTGAGTCCCGGATCCACCTACGAGCAGTACTTC. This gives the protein CASSLSPGSTYEQYF.

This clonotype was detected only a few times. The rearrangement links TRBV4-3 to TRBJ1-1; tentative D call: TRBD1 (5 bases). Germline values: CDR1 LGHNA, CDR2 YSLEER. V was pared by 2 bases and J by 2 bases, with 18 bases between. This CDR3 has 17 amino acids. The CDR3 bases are TGCGCCAGCAGCCAATCCTATTTGGGACCGGTAAACACTGAAGCTTTCTTT. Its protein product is CASSQSYLGPVNTEAFF.

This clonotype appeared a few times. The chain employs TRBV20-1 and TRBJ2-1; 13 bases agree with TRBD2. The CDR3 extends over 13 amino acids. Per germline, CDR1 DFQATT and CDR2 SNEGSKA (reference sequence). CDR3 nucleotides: TGCAGGGTACTAGCGGGAGGGCCCCATGAGCAGTTCTTC. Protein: CRVLAGGPHEQFF.

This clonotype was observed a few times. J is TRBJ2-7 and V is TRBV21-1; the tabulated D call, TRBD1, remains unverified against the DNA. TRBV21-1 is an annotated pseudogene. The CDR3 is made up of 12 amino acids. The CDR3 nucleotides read TGTGCCAGCAGCAAAGAGGGGGACAGGGGGAACTTC. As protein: CASSKEGDRGNF.

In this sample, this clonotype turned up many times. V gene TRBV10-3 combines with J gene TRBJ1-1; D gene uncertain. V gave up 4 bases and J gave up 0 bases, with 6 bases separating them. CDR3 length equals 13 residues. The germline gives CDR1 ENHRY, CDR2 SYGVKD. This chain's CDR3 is CAISVDMNTEAFF. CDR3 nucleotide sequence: TGTGCCATCAGTGTCGACATGAACACTGAAGCTTTCTTT.